Detailed here is one T cell receptor (beta chain). The antigen is unknown. CDR3 length equals 16 residues. The germline CDR1 and CDR2 sequences are MNHEY and SMNVEV (reference sequence). With V trimmed by 5 bases and J by 4 bases, 7 bases remained unmatched. The data belong to a study of response to subunit inactivated influenza vaccine. Study-wide results and caveats: Every seasonal influenza vaccination brings in few new T cells, the authors suggested.

MiXCR was run by TCRdb on the RT-PCR reads, yielding one entry per CDR3 protein. The table has more than 550,000 distinct CDR3 sequences, roughly 10% seen once. Separately, the same data were catalogued under a study of T cells expressing NK-cell markers. That study adds: For TCR beta, cDNA was produced by 5'RACE template switching with UMIs. In roughly 6 donors, dominant CD3+CD56+NKG2C+ clones formed 1.0-7.0% of CD8+ cells. The CD3+CD56-NKG2C+ fraction of several donors was likewise dominated by these clonotypes.

This specimen was PBMCs from blood, taken on the day of vaccination. The clonotype was recovered from a man aged 50 to 60 who received an inactivated influenza vaccine. This chain uses TRBV27 with TRBJ2-7, with 14 nucleotides matching TRBD2. The CDR3 is CASSIGTSGRGYEQYF. The CDR3 DNA sequence: TGTGCCAGCAGTATAGGGACTAGCGGGAGAGGATACGAGCAGTACTTC.